These 26 T cell receptor beta chains originate from one sample sequenced in a study of T-cell memory formation after mild COVID-19. In TCRdb, the 5' RACE reads were re-called with MiXCR into one record per CDR3 protein. The sample lists under 300,000 distinct CDR3 sequences; 7.5% to 9.5% were seen once. Sample: PBMCs or a T cell subset sorted from them (not recorded which). Receptors were obtained from a young man who had mild COVID-19 (a few samples of this study predate the infection). Cell type and time point are not known.

The chain links TRBV30 to TRBJ1-1; D possibly corresponds to TRBD1 (5 bases). Trimming left V 1 base short and J 3 bases short, with 12 bases between. This CDR3 has 14 residues. Germline V lookup: CDR1 GTSNPN, CDR2 SVGIG (reference sequence). CDR3 sequence reads: CAWSDLTGDTEAFF. Here the CDR3 DNA reads TGTGCCTGGAGTGATCTGACGGGGGACACTGAAGCTTTCTTT.

The chain links TRBV6-5 to TRBJ2-2, with D possibly matching TRBD1 (5 bases). V was cut by 2 bases and J by 0 bases, with 7 bases left in between. Germline V gives CDR1 MNHEY, CDR2 SVGAGI. The CDR3 contains 15 residues. CDR3: CASSYDRSNTGELFF. CDR3 DNA sequence: TGTGCCAGCAGTTACGACAGATCGAACACCGGGGAGCTGTTTTTT.

This chain connects TRBV20-1 to TRBJ2-3, with TRBD2 identical over 8 bases. CDR3 length: 15 amino acids. V shed 3 bases and J 2 bases; nucleotides not matched to a gene: 7. Germline assignment: CDR1 DFQATT and CDR2 SNEGSKA (reference sequence). Here the CDR3 reads CSASGGSGTTDTQYF. CDR3 in DNA: TGCAGTGCTAGTGGAGGTAGCGGGACCACAGATACGCAGTATTTT.

This clonotype was observed a few times. This chain joins TRBV4-1 and TRBJ2-3; D unresolved. This CDR3 is built from 15 residues. Germline CDR1 reads MGHRA; CDR2 reads YSYEKL. With 4 bases removed from V and 1 base from J, the gap between germline ends came to 12 bases. The CDR3 region has the DNA TGCGCCAGCAGCCCGAACGGTTTTGGCACAGATACGCAGTATTTT. Residues: CASSPNGFGTDTQYF.

This clonotype was counted only a few times. The chain links TRBV14 to TRBJ1-6, with D unresolved. Between the trimmed V and J ends, which lost 4 bases and 8 bases, there was a span of 15 bases. There are 15 residues in the CDR3. Per germline, CDR1 SGHDN and CDR2 FVKESK. The DNA for the CDR3 is TGTGCCAGCAGCCTTGAGGCCAGCCTCTATTCACCCCTCCACTTT. It yields the protein CASSLEASLYSPLHF.

CDR3 in amino acids: CSAIGQRGDYEQYF. As DNA, the CDR3 is TGCAGTGCTATTGGGCAGCGGGGGGACTACGAGCAGTACTTC. This chain joins TRBV20-1 and TRBJ2-7; 9 nucleotides line up with TRBD2. The germline V gene has CDR1 DFQATT and CDR2 SNEGSKA (reference sequence). The CDR3 is made up of 14 amino acids. Trimming removed 4 bases from V and 3 bases from J; junction bases left unmatched: 7.

This clonotype was observed a handful of times. The chain recombines TRBV6-5 with TRBJ2-2; D might be TRBD1 (6 bases). V was clipped by 4 bases and J by 9 bases, with 15 bases between them. The CDR3 totals 14 residues. CDR1 MNHEY and CDR2 SVGAGI come from the germline V gene. The CDR3 nucleotides are TGTGCCAGCAGTTTTTCTGGGGGCACGTGGGAGCTGTTTTTT. It codes for CASSFSGGTWELFF.

The chain combines TRBV6-5 with TRBJ1-2, with D maybe TRBD1 (5 bases). Between the trimmed V and J ends, which lost 2 bases and 5 bases, there was a span of 15 bases. Germline CDR1 is MNHEY and CDR2 is SVGAGI. The CDR3 loop spans 15 amino acids. In nucleotides, the CDR3 is TGTGCCAGCAGTTACGATGCGGGGCATACGTATGGCTACACCTTC. This sequence encodes CASSYDAGHTYGYTF.

A few counts support this clonotype. The chain recombines TRBV4-2 with TRBJ2-3; TRBD2 is a possible D gene (6 bases). The V and J ends lost 1 base and 4 bases respectively, with 9 bases between them. CDR1 LGHNA and CDR2 YNFKEQ come from the germline V gene. There are 14 residues in the CDR3. CDR3 protein: CASSQGASADTQYF. The CDR3 DNA follows: TGTGCCAGCAGCCAAGGGGCTAGCGCAGATACGCAGTATTTT.

This clonotype was seen a handful of times. J is TRBJ2-1 and V is TRBV27; 12 bases match TRBD2. The V gene's germline CDR1 is MNHEY and CDR2 SMNVEV (reference sequence). Germline trimming cut 2 bases from V and 6 bases from J; bases unmatched to any gene: 5. This CDR3 is built from 16 residues. The CDR3 DNA sequence: TGTGCCAGCAGTTTAGTGCCTAGCGGGGGGGCCAATGAGCAGTTCTTC. The encoded protein is CASSLVPSGGANEQFF.

This clonotype occurred a few times. The genes are TRBV24-1 and TRBJ2-3; unclear D gene. This CDR3 has 17 residues. V lost 4 bases, J lost 0 bases, and 16 bases lay in between. The germline V gene has CDR1 KGHDR and CDR2 SFDVKD. The CDR3 protein is CATSDARLGTSTDTQYF. The CDR3 DNA sequence: TGTGCCACCAGTGACGCCCGACTCGGCACTAGCACAGATACGCAGTATTTT.

This clonotype has at least ten counts. The chain couples TRBV6-2 or TRBV6-3 to TRBJ2-7; D remains unclear. The germline V gene has CDR1 MNHEY and CDR2 SVGEGT. CDR3 length: 12 residues. Trimming pared 5 bases from V and 3 bases from J, leaving 8 bases between. The CDR3, as DNA: TGTGCCAGCAGTCTTGGCCACTACGAGCAGTACTTC. Translated, it gives CASSLGHYEQYF.

Notes on this clonotype: A much larger clone differs by one base, so this may be a read error. The chain uses TRBV20-1 and TRBJ1-1; possible D gene TRBD1, 5 bases. Germline lookup yields CDR1 DFQATT and CDR2 SNEGSKA (reference sequence). Trimming left V 4 bases short and J 14 bases short, with 29 bases between. This CDR3 region has 15 residues. The CDR3 nucleotides read TGCAGTGCTAAGACCCGGGGCAATATCCCGAAATGGTGCTTCTTT. Translated, it gives CSAKTRGNIPKWCFF.

This clonotype was counted at least ten times. V is TRBV4-3 and J is TRBJ1-6; tentatively, D is TRBD1 (6 bases). Trimming took off 2 bases at V and 8 bases at J, with 16 bases between the two ends. Germline CDR1 LGHNA, CDR2 YSLEER. The CDR3 spans 16 residues. In DNA, the CDR3 is TGCGCCAGCAGCCAAATTCAGGGGCCAAGGGATTCACCCCTCCACTTT. It encodes CASSQIQGPRDSPLHF.

This clonotype has a count of ten or more. V gene TRBV20-1 combines with J gene TRBJ2-7, with D perhaps matching TRBD1 (6 bases). CDR3 size: 14 residues. Looked up from germline, CDR1 is DFQATT and CDR2 is SNEGSKA (reference sequence). Between the trimmed V and J ends, which lost 0 bases and 4 bases, there was a span of 13 bases. The CDR3 loop reads CSARDFGQKYEQYF. The CDR3 DNA reads TGCAGTGCTAGAGATTTTGGACAGAAATACGAGCAGTACTTC.

The genes are TRBV6-6 and TRBJ1-2; D remains ambiguous. V was trimmed by 0 bases and J by 5 bases, leaving 19 bases between them. CDR3 size: 17 residues. The V gene's germline CDR1 is MNHNY and CDR2 SVGAGI (reference sequence). The DNA for the CDR3 is TGTGCCAGCAGTTACTCGAGACCGTTTGAGGGCGAGTATGGCTACACCTTC. It encodes CASSYSRPFEGEYGYTF.

This clonotype turned up a few times. The chain couples TRBV7-3 to TRBJ1-1; 7 nucleotides match TRBD1. J was trimmed by 4 bases and V by 4 bases; bases with no gene match: 3. Germline V CDR1 and CDR2: SGHTA, FQGTGA. The CDR3 runs to 13 residues. In DNA form, the CDR3 reads TGTGCCAGCAGCTCCCCAGGGGGCACTGAAGCTTTCTTT. Translation gives CASSSPGGTEAFF.

This clonotype was detected only a few times. CDR3 bases: TGCGCCAGCAGCTTGGAAGGTGGTGCCTTGGAGACCCAGTACTTC. Its protein product is CASSLEGGALETQYF. The rearrangement links TRBV5-1 to TRBJ2-5; D is unclear. Trimming removed 0 bases from V and 5 bases from J, with 14 bases in between. The CDR3 is 15 residues long. Germline V gene lookup returns CDR1 SGHRS and CDR2 YFSETQ.

This clonotype was observed at least ten times. The chain employs TRBV12-3 or TRBV12-4 and TRBJ1-2; 9 nucleotides line up with TRBD1. This CDR3 has 14 residues. V was pared by 5 bases and J by 8 bases, with 9 bases of the junction left unmatched. The CDR3 reads CASSVGQGIEGYTF. CDR3 coding DNA: TGTGCCAGCAGTGTGGGACAGGGAATCGAGGGCTACACCTTC.

The chain is built from TRBV6-6 and TRBJ1-1; D unclear. The length of the CDR3 is 12 residues. V lost 8 bases, J lost 6 bases, and 13 bases lay in between. Germline V gives CDR1 MNHNY, CDR2 SVGAGI (reference sequence). The CDR3 DNA follows: TGTGCCAGCTCTCATTCTAGGGCTGAAGCTTTCTTT. Amino acid sequence: CASSHSRAEAFF.

This clonotype was detected only a few times. This chain connects TRBV10-2 to TRBJ1-5; unclear D gene. Germline CDR1 reads WSHSY; CDR2 reads SAAADI. This CDR3 has 14 residues. V lost 6 bases to trimming and J lost 3 bases, with 12 bases between them. CDR3 in DNA: TGCGCCAGCAGCCCCGGACGGGTCAATCAGCCCCAGCATTTT. This encodes CASSPGRVNQPQHF.

This clonotype appeared a few times. The chain is built from TRBV4-3 and TRBJ1-5; D is perhaps TRBD1 (5 bases). The CDR3 runs 16 residues. Germline CDR1 is LGHNA and CDR2 is YSLEER. The V gene lost 1 base and the J gene lost 6 bases, with 16 bases spanning the gap. The CDR3 nucleotides read TGCGCCAGCAGCCAAGGTACTCCTGAGAGGGGTCAGCCCCAGCATTTT. Residues: CASSQGTPERGQPQHF.

A few counts support this clonotype. V usage is TRBV27 and J usage is TRBJ2-1; 9 bases match TRBD1. The CDR3 has 15 amino acids. CDR1 is MNHEY, CDR2 SMNVEV, per germline (reference sequence). Trimming cost V 4 bases and J 0 bases; bases outside gene matches: 1. The CDR3 region is CASSWTGDSYNEQFF. CDR3 coding DNA: TGTGCCAGCAGTTGGACAGGGGACTCCTACAATGAGCAGTTCTTC.

V and J are TRBV20-1 and TRBJ1-2; 10 bases fit TRBD1. This CDR3 is 14 amino acids long. CDR1 and CDR2 (germline): DFQATT, SNEGSKA (reference sequence). V shed 0 bases and J 7 bases; nucleotides not matched to a gene: 5. The CDR3 DNA reads TGCAGTGCTAGAGATGACAGGGGGCAGGGTGGCTACACCTTC. This encodes CSARDDRGQGGYTF.

This rearrangement joins TRBV2 to TRBJ1-5, with D possibly being TRBD1 (6 bases). Deletions cut 6 bases from V and 9 bases from J, with 21 bases between. The CDR3 is made up of 15 amino acids. Germline CDR1 SNHLY, CDR2 FYNNEI. CDR3 region: CASSPGGALPRPQHF. CDR3 nucleotide sequence: TGTGCCAGCAGCCCGGGGGGGGCCCTCCCCAGGCCCCAGCATTTT.

This rearrangement joins TRBV28 to TRBJ1-1; unclear D gene. The ends were cut back, 3 bases at V and 0 bases at J, with 14 bases in the middle. The germline V gene has CDR1 MDHEN and CDR2 SYDVKM. This CDR3 is 16 amino acids long. The CDR3 DNA follows: TGTGCCAGCAGTTTCCCTAAGGACCGACTGAACACTGAAGCTTTCTTT. It encodes CASSFPKDRLNTEAFF.